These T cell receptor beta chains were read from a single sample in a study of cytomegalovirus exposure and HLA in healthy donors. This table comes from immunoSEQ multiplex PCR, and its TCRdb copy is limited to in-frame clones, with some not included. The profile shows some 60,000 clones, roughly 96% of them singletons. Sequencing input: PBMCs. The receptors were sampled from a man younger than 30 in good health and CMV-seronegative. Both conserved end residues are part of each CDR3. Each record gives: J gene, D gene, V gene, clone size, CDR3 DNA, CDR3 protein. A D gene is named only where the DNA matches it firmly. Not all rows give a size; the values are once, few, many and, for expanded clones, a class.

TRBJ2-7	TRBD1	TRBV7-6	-	TGTGCCAGCAGCCCACGGATAGACAGGGACTCCTACGAGCAGTACTTC	CASSPRIDRDSYEQYF
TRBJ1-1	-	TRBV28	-	TGTGCCAGCATAGCAGCGAACACTGAAGCTTTCTTT	CASIAANTEAFF
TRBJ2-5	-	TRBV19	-	TGTGCCAGTTCTCGGGGTCAAGCAGAGACCCAGTACTTC	CASSRGQAETQYF
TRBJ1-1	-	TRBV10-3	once	TGTGCCATCAGTGCGTTCGGTAACACTGAAGCTTTCTTT	CAISAFGNTEAFF
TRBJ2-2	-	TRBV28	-	TGTGCCAGCAGTTTGTTCGAGCGGTACACCGGGGAGCTGTTTTTT	CASSLFERYTGELFF
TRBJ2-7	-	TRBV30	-	TGTGCCTGGAGTGATTTCGGCGAGCAGTACTTC	CAWSDFGEQYF
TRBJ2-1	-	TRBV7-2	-	TGTGCCAGCAGCTTAGGGGGGGGCGGAGGACTACACAATGAGCAGTTCTTC	CASSLGGGGGLHNEQFF
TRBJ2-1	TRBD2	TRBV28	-	TGTGCCAGCAGTGTTTCGGGCGGGGCTAGCGGGGCCAATGAGCAGTTCTTC	CASSVSGGASGANEQFF
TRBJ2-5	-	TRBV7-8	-	TGTGCCAGCAGCTATCAGGGTGTCGAGACCCAGTACTTC	CASSYQGVETQYF
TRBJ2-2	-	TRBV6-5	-	TGTGCCAGCAGTTACTTTAGCGGAGAGTATACCGGGGTGCTGTTTTTT	CASSYFSGEYTGVLFF
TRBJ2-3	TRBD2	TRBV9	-	TGTGCCAGCAGCATCCTAGCGGGAGTGGGGACAGATACGCAGTATTTT	CASSILAGVGTDTQYF
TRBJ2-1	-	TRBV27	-	TGTGCCAGCCGCTTGGGGCTAATGAGCTCCTACAATGAGCAGTTCTTC	CASRLGLMSSYNEQFF
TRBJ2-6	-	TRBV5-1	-	TGCGCCAGCAGCTTGGAGGCGGCTGGGGCCAACGTCCTGACTTTC	CASSLEAAGANVLTF
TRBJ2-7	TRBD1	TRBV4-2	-	TGTGCCAGCAGCCAAGAACAGGGGAGCTCCTACGAGCAGTACTTC	CASSQEQGSSYEQYF
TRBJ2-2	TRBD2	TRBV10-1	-	TGCGCCAGCAGCCCGGGGGGGGCTGGCGGGGAGCTGTTTTTT	CASSPGGAGGELFF